The 16 T cell receptor beta chains listed next were all sequenced from one sample in a study of T cells in women clearing cervical HPV infection. Measured with immunoSEQ multiplex PCR; TCRdb has only the in-frame clones, and not every one. The listing records around 39,000 clones. Sequencing was done on a sample of blood buffy coat. These receptors all come from a woman aged 18 to 75 with a cervical HPV16 infection that either progressed to CIN3+ or cleared (not recorded which).

Regarding this clone: With the read ending 3 residues before the CDR3 end, the germline J gene is used to fill in that end. This chain uses TRBV14 with TRBJ1-2; 7 bases map to TRBD1. V dropped 3 bases and J dropped 4; count of bases not matched to a gene: 2. This CDR3 is built from 13 residues. Per the germline V gene, CDR1 is SGHDN and CDR2 is FVKESK. CDR3 in amino acids: CASSHRTGYGYTF. The part of the CDR3 DNA that was read is TGTGCCAGCAGCCATCGGACAGGCTATGGC.

As concerns this clone: The read halts 3 residues ahead of the CDR3 end, with the missing end drawn from the germline J gene. The chain combines TRBV28 with TRBJ2-7, with TRBD2 matching 7 bases. The CDR3 length is 17 residues. The germline V gene has CDR1 MDHEN and CDR2 SYDVKM. Germline trimming cut 2 bases from V and 4 bases from J; bases unmatched to any gene: 14. The part of the CDR3 DNA that was read is TGTGCCAGCAGTTTAAGGCAGCTCTACAACGGGGGGTACGAG. As protein: CASSLRQLYNGGYE. The full CDR3 protein is CASSLRQLYNGGYEQYF.

As regards this clone: The read finishes 3 residues shy of the CDR3 end, and the germline J gene is used to complete it. The chain recombines TRBV28 with TRBJ1-2; 7 bases line up with TRBD1. The CDR3 consists of 18 residues. After removal of 2 bases from V and 5 bases from J, the junction contained 17 bases not matched to a gene. Germline V gene sequence: CDR1 MDHEN, CDR2 SYDVKM. CDR3: CASSLPLTGFRGKYGYTF. The sequenced part of the CDR3 DNA is TGTGCCAGCAGTTTACCCTTGACAGGGTTTAGGGGGAAGTATGGC.

Remarks on this clone: The sequenced fragment ends 3 residues before the CDR3 boundary, so the rest is inferred from the germline J gene. V usage is TRBV27 and J usage is TRBJ2-3, with 11 bases identical to TRBD2. V lost 4 bases and J lost 4; bases outside the gene matches: 10. The CDR3 totals 17 residues. CDR1 and CDR2 from the germline V gene are MNHEY and SMNVEV (reference sequence). The part of the CDR3 DNA that was read is TGTGCCAGCAGTTCCCGTTCAACTAGCGGGAGCCCAGATACG. This sequence encodes CASSSRSTSGSPDT. The entire CDR3 protein reads CASSSRSTSGSPDTQYF.

Points on this clone: The CDR3 goes on 3 residues after the read ends, and that part is filled in from the germline J gene. The V gene is TRBV28, the J gene TRBJ2-3; D might be TRBD1 or TRBD2, each matching 5 bases. From germline, CDR1 is MDHEN and CDR2 SYDVKM. V shed 5 bases and J shed 0 bases, with 15 bases lying between them. The CDR3 totals 16 residues. CDR3: CASSARGAASTDTQYF. The CDR3 bases that were read are TGTGCCAGCAGTGCTCGAGGGGCTGCTAGCACAGATACG.

Turning to this clone: The junction departs from the called germline gene at one end, perhaps through a read error. The sample holds other DNA sequences that translate to the same CDR3. The DNA read from the CDR3 is TGCAGCGCAGCAAGGCAACTTAGCTCTGGAAACACT. As protein: CSAARQLSSGNT. The full CDR3 sequence reads CSAARQLSSGNTIYF. J is TRBJ1-3 and V is TRBV29-1; D uncertain. The DNA ends 3 residues before the CDR3 does, and the rest of the CDR3 is filled in from the germline J gene. CDR3 length equals 15 residues. In germline, CDR1 is SQVTM, CDR2 ANQGSEA.

For this clone: The read ends 3 residues early relative to the CDR3; the germline J gene fills the gap. The chain couples TRBV7-8 to TRBJ2-2; 8 bases agree with TRBD1. Germline V gives CDR1 SGHVS, CDR2 FQNEAQ. This CDR3 is built from 14 residues. CDR3 DNA, as far as it was read: TGTGCCAGCACCTACAGGGGGGTCGGTGAAAAG. Its protein is CASTYRGVGEK. The full-length CDR3 reads as CASTYRGVGEKLFF.

This clone is deemed medium-sized by its frequency. With the read ending 3 residues before the CDR3 end, the germline J gene is used to fill in that end. V gene TRBV18 combines with J gene TRBJ2-3; D uncertain. The CDR3 loop spans 14 amino acids. V lost 3 bases and J lost 4, with 11 bases in between. Germline loops: CDR1 KGHSH, CDR2 LQKENI. The CDR3 bases that were read are TGTGCCAGCTCACCCTTACAAAGGTCAGATACG. Its translation is CASSPLQRSDT. The full CDR3 sequence reads CASSPLQRSDTQYF.

A remark on this clone: Read sequence stops 3 residues before the CDR3 end, and the germline J gene provides the missing end. The rearrangement joins TRBV5-1 to TRBJ2-7; D might be TRBD1 (5 bases). Germline V gene data show CDR1 as SGHRS and CDR2 as YFSETQ. CDR3 length: 11 amino acids. Trimming took off 4 bases at V and 6 bases at J, with 8 bases between the two ends. The CDR3 bases that were read are TGCGCCAGCAGCCGAACAGGCGAG. This sequence encodes CASSRTGE. The full CDR3 is CASSRTGEQYF.

Concerning this clone itself: One junction end disagrees with the germline gene, perhaps due to a read error. The missing CDR3 end, 3 residues past where the read stops, is filled in from the germline J gene. The same CDR3 can be traced to other DNA sequences in this sample. The chain recombines TRBV18 with TRBJ1-3, with D possibly TRBD1 on 6 matching bases. This CDR3 is built from 15 residues. Germline assignment: CDR1 KGHSH and CDR2 LQKENI. Incomplete CDR3 DNA: TGTGCCAGCTCACTAAGGACAGTCTCTGGAAACACG. Its protein product is CASSLRTVSGNT. The entire CDR3 protein reads CASSLRTVSGNTIYF.

Points on this clone: The CDR3 end falls 3 residues outside the read, so it is completed with the germline J gene. V usage is TRBV30 and J usage is TRBJ2-4, with D tentatively TRBD1 (8 bases). CDR3 length: 14 residues. Germline V gene lookup returns CDR1 GTSNPN and CDR2 SVGIG (reference sequence). CDR3 bases read: TGTGCCTGGAGTGACAGGGGGAGGGGGGATGGT. Protein product: CAWSDRGRGDG. The CDR3 in its entirety is CAWSDRGRGDGQYF. The variable domain in full, completed from reference TRBV30 and TRBJ2-4, reads SQTIHQWPATLVQPVGSPLSLECTVEGTSNPNLYWYRQAAGRGLQLLFYSVGIGQISSEVPQNLSASRPQDRQFILSSKKLLLSDSGFYLCAWSDRGRGDGQYFGAGTRLSVL.

CDR3 region: CASSSGQGGYNSPLHF. CDR3 DNA (partial): TGTGCCAGCAGCTCCGGACAGGGGGGCTATAATTCACCC. The V and J genes are TRBV28 and TRBJ1-6; 10 positions match TRBD1. The sequence runs out 3 residues before the end of the CDR3; the remainder is reconstructed from the germline J gene. The CDR3 has 16 residues. J was trimmed by 3 bases and V by 6 bases; bases with no gene match: 5. Germline values: CDR1 MDHEN, CDR2 SYDVKM.

With regard to this clone: Read data end 3 residues before the CDR3 end; the end is taken from the germline J gene. V usage is TRBV20-1 and J usage is TRBJ2-3; D may be TRBD1 or TRBD2 (6 bases each). The V end lost 6 bases, the J end lost 5 bases, and 21 bases lay between the germline ends. This CDR3 spans 15 amino acids. The germline gives CDR1 DFQATT, CDR2 SNEGSKA (reference sequence). This chain's CDR3 is CSADRRARGEDTQYF. Incomplete CDR3 DNA: TGCAGTGCCGACCGGAGGGCCAGGGGTGAAGATACG.

On this clone: The missing CDR3 end, 3 residues past where the read stops, is filled in from the germline J gene. The chain is built from TRBV7-8 and TRBJ2-5, with D perhaps matching TRBD1 (6 bases). With 5 bases removed from V and 5 bases from J, the gap between germline ends came to 15 bases. This CDR3 is 14 amino acids long. Looked up from germline, CDR1 is SGHVS and CDR2 is FQNEAQ. CDR3 DNA (partial): TGTGCCAGCAGCCCCAACAGGGTCCTTGAGACC. Protein product: CASSPNRVLET. The entire CDR3 reads CASSPNRVLETQYF.

Worth noting for this clone: The read ends 3 residues before the CDR3 terminus; that terminus is restored from the germline J gene. The chain links TRBV19 to TRBJ2-3, with D possibly TRBD1 on 6 matching bases. CDR1 and CDR2 (germline): LNHDA, SQIVND (reference sequence). The CDR3 consists of 16 residues. The CDR3 reads CASSWGRVEEGETQYF. The DNA read from the CDR3 is TGTGCCAGTAGTTGGGGGCGGGTAGAAGAGGGAGAGACG.

About this clone itself: The sequenced fragment ends 3 residues before the CDR3 boundary, so the rest is inferred from the germline J gene. The chain has TRBV28 and TRBJ2-5; tentative D call: TRBD2 (6 bases). CDR3 length equals 13 residues. Deletions cut 6 bases from V and 7 bases from J, with 15 bases between. Per germline, CDR1 MDHEN and CDR2 SYDVKM. The CDR3 bases that were read are TGTGCCAGCAGGCCCCCGGGGCGGGGGACC. Translated: CASRPPGRGT. The whole CDR3 reads CASRPPGRGTQYF.